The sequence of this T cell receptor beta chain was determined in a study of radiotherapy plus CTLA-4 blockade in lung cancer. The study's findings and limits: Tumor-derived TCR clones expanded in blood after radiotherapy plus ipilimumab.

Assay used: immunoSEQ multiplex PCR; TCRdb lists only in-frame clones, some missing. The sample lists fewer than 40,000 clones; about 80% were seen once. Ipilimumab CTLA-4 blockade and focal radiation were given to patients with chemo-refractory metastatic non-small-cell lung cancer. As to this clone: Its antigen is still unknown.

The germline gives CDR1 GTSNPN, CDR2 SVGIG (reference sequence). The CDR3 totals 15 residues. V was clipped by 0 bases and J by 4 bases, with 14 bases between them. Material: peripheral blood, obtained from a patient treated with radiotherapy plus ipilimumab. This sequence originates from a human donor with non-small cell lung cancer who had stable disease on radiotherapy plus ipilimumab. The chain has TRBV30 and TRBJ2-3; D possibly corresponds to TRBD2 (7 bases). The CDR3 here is CAWSVGRRGPDTQYF. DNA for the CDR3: TGTGCCTGGAGTGTAGGCCGGCGGGGGCCAGATACGCAGTATTTT. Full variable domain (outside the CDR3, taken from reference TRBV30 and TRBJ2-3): SQTIHQWPATLVQPVGSPLSLECTVEGTSNPNLYWYRQAAGRGLQLLFYSVGIGQISSEVPQNLSASRPQDRQFILSSKKLLLSDSGFYLCAWSVGRRGPDTQYFGPGTRLTVL.